This TCR beta chain was sequenced for a study of human T cells and chemical hapten exposure. Whole-study findings and limits: TCRs at a frequency above 1 in 1000 stayed unchanged with DPC sensitization. Positive correlation was observed between PT1 expanded TCR counts and patch test score. Donor immune responses may differ from healthy people's, since all donors had alopecia.

Time point reported: patch test 3, about 24 weeks after DPC sensitization. Specified treatment: therapeutic diphenylcyclopropenone sensitization with weekly scalp DPC. Germline V lookup: CDR1 KGHDR, CDR2 SFDVKD. Trimming stripped 1 base from V and 15 bases from J, with 9 bases between. The CDR3 sequence is 11 residues long. This clonotype was picked up a small number of times. What it binds is not known. One entry per CDR3 protein, called by TCRdb with MiXCR from the RACE reads. The sample shows 110,000 or so distinct CDR3 sequences, less than 40% of them seen only once. The input for sequencing was whole blood, taken in connection with sensitization to the hapten diphenylcyclopropenone (DPC). The TCR was taken from a man in his forties with alopecia areata. Some clones in this sample may be carry-over from other donors' samples. This chain connects TRBV24-1 to TRBJ2-1; D not certain. CDR3 nucleotide sequence: TGTGCCACCAGTGATTTAGCGAGTCGGTTCTTC. Protein: CATSDLASRFF.